The 25 T cell receptor beta chains presented below share a single source sample, sequenced in a study of T cell responses to AZD1222 COVID-19 vaccine (dated by TCRdb to the early 2020s). Receptor libraries were prepared by the immunoSEQ multiplex PCR assay. TCRdb holds this immuneACCESS table with in-frame rearrangements only. Some clones are missing; in checked studies, unresolved V genes explain under half, and the rest has no known cause. Within this sample are some 200,000 clones, with approximately 91% of them counted one time only. 0.99% of the sample is taken by the ten largest. The sample's time point, from its label and the paper: baseline before first vaccination. Sequenced here: peripheral blood, sampled on day 0 of AZD1222 vaccination. These receptors all stem from an adult in good health.

The chain joins TRBV6-6 to TRBJ2-2; D call uncertain. This CDR3 region has 15 residues. CDR1 is MNHNY and CDR2 is SVGAGI in the germline V gene (reference sequence). Trimming cost V 6 bases and J 6 bases, with 17 bases left between them. The CDR3 here is CASSPPPPNSGELFF. CDR3 sequence (DNA): TGTGCCAGCAGCCCACCCCCCCCAAACTCCGGGGAGCTGTTTTTT.

V and J are TRBV14 and TRBJ1-1; D gene unclear. Trimming took 4 bases from V and 2 from J, leaving 8 bases between them. The CDR3 length is 13 residues. From germline, CDR1 is SGHDN and CDR2 FVKESK. The CDR3 DNA is TGTGCCAGCAGCCCCAGTGTTAACACTGAAGCTTTCTTT. Translated: CASSPSVNTEAFF.

J is TRBJ1-1 and V is TRBV3-1 (or the pseudogene TRBV3-2); D perhaps matches TRBD1 (5 bases). Trimming removed 10 bases at V and 0 bases at J, with 18 bases between. The CDR3 length is 15 residues. The germline CDR1 and CDR2 sequences are LGHDT and YNNKEL (reference sequence). The CDR3 loop is CATQPQGTVNTEAFF. The DNA of the CDR3 is TGTGCCACCCAGCCGCAGGGCACCGTGAACACTGAAGCTTTCTTT.

This rearrangement joins TRBV11-2 to TRBJ2-2, with D perhaps TRBD1 (6 bases). Trimming stripped 3 bases from V and 0 bases from J, with 8 bases between. The CDR3 is 15 residues long. Looked up from germline, CDR1 is SGHAT and CDR2 is FQNNGV. The CDR3 here is CASSFYRANTGELFF. As DNA, the CDR3 is TGTGCCAGCAGCTTTTACAGGGCGAACACCGGGGAGCTGTTTTTT.

V gene TRBV19 combines with J gene TRBJ2-1, with TRBD2 matching 9 bases. The junction had 12 bases not matched to a gene; V was cut back by 6 bases and J by 9 bases. The CDR3 runs 15 residues. Germline V gives CDR1 LNHDA, CDR2 SQIVND (reference sequence). The CDR3 reads CASSQPSGVGGEQFF. DNA for the CDR3: TGTGCCAGTAGCCAACCTAGCGGGGTTGGGGGTGAGCAGTTCTTC.

This clone was seen a single time. The chain has TRBV5-5 and TRBJ2-1; tentative D call: TRBD1 (5 bases). The germline gives CDR1 SGHKS, CDR2 YYEKEE (reference sequence). This CDR3 has 15 residues. Trimming removed 0 bases at V and 4 bases at J, with 11 bases between. As DNA, the CDR3 is TGTGCCAGCAGCTTGGAAGGGGCTCGGTACAATGAGCAGTTCTTC. Amino acid sequence: CASSLEGARYNEQFF.

CDR3 amino acids: CATSRDWDFGFSGNTIYF. CDR3 coding DNA: TGTGCCACCAGCAGAGATTGGGATTTCGGATTCTCTGGAAACACCATATATTTT. The chain uses TRBV15 and TRBJ1-3; D not resolved. Germline lookup yields CDR1 LNHNV and CDR2 YYDKDF (reference sequence). The CDR3 runs 18 residues. Trimming cost V 0 bases and J 0 bases, with 15 bases left between them.

The rearrangement uses TRBV5-4 and TRBJ1-4, with D uncertain. Between the trimmed V and J ends, which lost 0 bases and 2 bases, there was a span of 11 bases. Germline CDR1 reads SGHNT; CDR2 reads YYREEE (reference sequence). The CDR3 is 16 residues long. The CDR3 DNA is TGTGCCAGCAGCTTGGGGCAAGGGTCGACTAATGAAAAACTGTTTTTT. Protein sequence: CASSLGQGSTNEKLFF.

The chain recombines TRBV6-5 with TRBJ2-3; D perhaps matches TRBD2 (6 bases). The CDR3 has 15 residues. V lost 7 bases to trimming and J lost 6 bases, with 20 bases between them. Looked up from germline, CDR1 is MNHEY and CDR2 is SVGAGI. This CDR3 reads CASTLKRPSDDTQYF. CDR3 in DNA: TGTGCCAGCACCCTGAAGCGCCCTAGCGACGATACGCAGTATTTT.

The CDR3 coding sequence is TGCAGCGTCGAAACCGGGACAGGGGGAAAAGCTTTCTTT. This encodes CSVETGTGGKAFF. The V and J genes are TRBV29-1 and TRBJ1-1, with 11 bases fitting TRBD1. After removal of 6 bases from V and 9 bases from J, the junction contained 9 bases not matched to a gene. This CDR3 is 13 amino acids long. Germline values: CDR1 SQVTM, CDR2 ANQGSEA.

This clone was observed a single time. The chain has TRBV11-1 and TRBJ2-7, with 7 bases aligning to TRBD1. This CDR3 spans 13 amino acids. V dropped 5 bases and J dropped 6; count of bases not matched to a gene: 7. CDR1 and CDR2 (germline): SGHAT, FQDESV (reference sequence). CDR3 region: CASSLQTGVEQYF. The CDR3 coding sequence is TGTGCCAGCAGCCTCCAAACAGGGGTCGAGCAGTACTTC.

J is TRBJ1-1 and V is TRBV5-6; unclear D gene. Germline assignment: CDR1 SGHDT and CDR2 YYEEEE. The CDR3 contains 12 residues. V was pared by 0 bases and J by 8 bases, with 8 bases between. The CDR3 nucleotides read TGTGCCAGCAGCTTGGCAGTAGCCGAAGCTTTCTTT. Its protein product is CASSLAVAEAFF.

The sample holds a few counts of this clone. Its ends do not fully match the called genes, so a read error is possible. V usage is TRBV11-2 and J usage is TRBJ1-4; the match to TRBD1 covers 9 bases. In germline, CDR1 is SGHAT, CDR2 FQNNGV. The CDR3 runs to 12 residues. CDR3 loop: CASSLGDRDLRF. In nucleotides, the CDR3 is TGTGCCAGCAGCTTAGGGGACAGGGACCTACGATTT.

The gene calls are TRBV6-5 and TRBJ1-2; D unclear. The length of the CDR3 is 11 residues. The V end lost 8 bases, the J end lost 4 bases, and 8 bases lay between the germline ends. CDR1 is MNHEY and CDR2 is SVGAGI in the germline V gene. The CDR3 is CASRVGYGYTF. The CDR3 DNA sequence: TGTGCCAGCCGGGTAGGCTATGGCTACACCTTC.

The V and J genes are TRBV11-2 and TRBJ2-2; D perhaps matches TRBD2 (6 bases). Trimming removed 3 bases at V and 7 bases at J, with 9 bases between. The V gene's germline CDR1 is SGHAT and CDR2 FQNNGV. The CDR3 has 13 residues. CDR3 sequence (DNA): TGTGCCAGCAGCTTTGCGGGAAGCGGGGAGCTGTTTTTT. Its protein product is CASSFAGSGELFF.

The chain carries TRBV27 and TRBJ2-7; no firm D call. The CDR3 is 14 amino acids. Germline V gene data show CDR1 as MNHEY and CDR2 as SMNVEV (reference sequence). Between the trimmed V and J ends, which lost 0 bases and 1 base, there was a span of 7 bases. The CDR3: CASSLSWGSYEQYF. The CDR3 region has the DNA TGTGCCAGCAGTTTATCGTGGGGATCCTACGAGCAGTACTTC.

This chain connects TRBV6-6 to TRBJ2-2; 8 bases agree with TRBD2. The CDR3 runs 14 residues. With V trimmed by 2 bases and J by 6 bases, 2 bases remained unmatched. Germline assignment: CDR1 MNHNY and CDR2 SVGAGI (reference sequence). CDR3 DNA: TGTGCCAGCAGTTACCGGGAGGGCCCCGGGGAGCTGTTTTTT. Amino acid sequence: CASSYREGPGELFF.

CDR3 DNA sequence: TGTGCCAGCAGTTACCGAGACAACTATAGCAATCAGCCCCAGCATTTT. This translates into CASSYRDNYSNQPQHF. The chain combines TRBV6-2 or TRBV6-3 with TRBJ1-5; no definite D call. From germline, CDR1 is MNHEY and CDR2 SVGEGT. This CDR3 region has 16 residues. Deletions cut 2 bases from V and 0 bases from J, with 11 bases between.

The chain has TRBV6-1 and TRBJ2-5, with D perhaps assigned TRBD1 or TRBD2 (5 bases each). Germline V CDR1 and CDR2: MNHNS, SASEGT. CDR3 length: 16 residues. The V end was cut by 4 bases, the J end by 3 bases, with 18 bases between. Here the CDR3 DNA reads TGTGCCAGCAGTGCCTTTGGGACCATAACGGAAGAGACCCAGTACTTC. Protein sequence: CASSAFGTITEETQYF.

This sequence joins TRBV15 and TRBJ2-3; D may match TRBD1 or TRBD2 (5 bases each). From germline, CDR1 is LNHNV and CDR2 YYDKDF (reference sequence). The CDR3 has 14 residues. Trimming took off 2 bases at V and 0 bases at J, with 6 bases between the two ends. The CDR3 DNA sequence: TGTGCCACCAGCAGACGGGACAGCACAGATACGCAGTATTTT. This encodes CATSRRDSTDTQYF. The full variable domain, its missing parts supplied by reference TRBV15 and TRBJ2-3, is DAMVIQNPRYQVTQFGKPVTLSCSQTLNHNVMYWYQQKSSQAPKLLFHYYDKDFNNEADTPDNFQSRRPNTSFCFLDIRSPGLGDTAMYLCATSRRDSTDTQYFGPGTRLTVL.

Points on this clone: The DNA is omitted, as the CDR3 cannot be located on it reliably, and the CDR3 follows TCRdb's listing. The rearrangement joins TRBV7-2 to TRBJ2-6; TRBD2 was called by the table and not checked on the DNA. Germline CDR1 and CDR2: SGHTA and FQGNSA. The CDR3 totals 18 residues, both ends included. CDR3 protein: CASSLEPVGGGSTLSLTF.

The chain employs TRBV10-3 and TRBJ2-2; D assignment may be TRBD1 or TRBD2 (5 bases each). The ends were cut back, 3 bases at V and 3 bases at J, with 20 bases in the middle. CDR3 length: 18 amino acids. CDR1 and CDR2 (germline): ENHRY, SYGVKD. The CDR3 DNA sequence: TGTGCCATCAGTGACGCTGGGCCCGCCTTGGGGGACACCGGGGAGCTGTTTTTT. It translates to CAISDAGPALGDTGELFF.

This clone was counted a single time. The gene calls are TRBV6-5 and TRBJ2-3, with D maybe TRBD1 (6 bases). The CDR3 runs 16 residues. V was clipped by 2 bases and J by 4 bases, with 16 bases between them. Germline CDR1 and CDR2: MNHEY and SVGAGI. CDR3: CASSYPRGGGADTQYF. Here the CDR3 DNA reads TGTGCCAGCAGTTACCCGAGAGGGGGTGGTGCAGATACGCAGTATTTT.

V is TRBV10-3 and J is TRBJ1-6; no reliable D call. Per the germline V gene, CDR1 is ENHRY and CDR2 is SYGVKD. The ends were cut back, 2 bases at V and 5 bases at J, with 10 bases in the middle. This CDR3 is 15 amino acids long. The CDR3 nucleotides are TGTGCCATCAGTGAGGGGGATTTTAATAATTCACCCCTCCACTTT. Protein: CAISEGDFNNSPLHF.

In this sample, this clone turned up once. The chain has TRBV9 and TRBJ2-1; perhaps TRBD2 as D (7 bases). This CDR3 is 12 amino acids long. V was trimmed by 3 bases and J by 12 bases, leaving 13 bases between them. Germline CDR1 SGDLS, CDR2 YYNGEE. The CDR3, as DNA: TGTGCCAGCAGCGCCGGGGGGCTGGGGCAGTTCTTC. It is translated as CASSAGGLGQFF.